This T cell receptor beta chain comes out of a study of beta chain features in type 1 diabetes. Expressed TCRB transcripts were sequenced after all isolated RNA was converted to cDNA. TCRdb's table, derived via immunoSEQ multiplex PCR, lists solely in-frame clones and lacks some. Of about 370,000 clones in the sample, around a tenth are singletons; the top ten hold around 0.66%. Regarding the study as a whole: Type 1 diabetes patients showed fewer insertions and more deletions at VDJ junctions. Unsettled here was the matter of whether HLA type influences TCRB rearrangement. Moderately but significantly shorter TCRB CDR3s were found in Type 1 diabetes patients in all four CD4+ subsets. In comparison with healthy donors, patients had naive, central memory and Treg TCRB repertoires that appeared more similar.

The table lists this clone with a few counts. Its antigen is as yet unknown. V lost 5 bases and J 9 bases, leaving 14 bases between the germline ends. The germline V gene has CDR1 SGHAT and CDR2 FQNNGV. The CDR3 extends over 13 amino acids. Sorting with CD45RO/CCR7/CD25/CD127/CD95/CD27 yielded naive, central memory, regulatory and stem-like memory CD4+ cells. The source material was central memory CD4+ T cells from blood. The receptor comes from a man aged 30 to 45 with type 1 diabetes. This sequence joins TRBV11-2 and TRBJ2-1; D ambiguous. CDR3 residues: CASSPQTQGEQFF. DNA for the CDR3: TGTGCCAGCAGCCCTCAGACCCAAGGTGAGCAGTTCTTC.